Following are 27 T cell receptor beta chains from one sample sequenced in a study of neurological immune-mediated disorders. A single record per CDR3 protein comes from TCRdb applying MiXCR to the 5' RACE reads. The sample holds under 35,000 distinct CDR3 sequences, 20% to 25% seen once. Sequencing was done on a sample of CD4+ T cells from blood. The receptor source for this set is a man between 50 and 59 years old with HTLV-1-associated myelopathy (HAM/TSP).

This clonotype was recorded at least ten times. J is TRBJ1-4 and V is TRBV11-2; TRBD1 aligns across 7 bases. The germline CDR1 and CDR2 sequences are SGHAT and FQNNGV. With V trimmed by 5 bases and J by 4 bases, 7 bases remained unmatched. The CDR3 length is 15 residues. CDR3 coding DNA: TGTGCCAGCAGCCCCTCCCGACAGGGTAATGAAAAACTGTTTTTT. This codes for CASSPSRQGNEKLFF.

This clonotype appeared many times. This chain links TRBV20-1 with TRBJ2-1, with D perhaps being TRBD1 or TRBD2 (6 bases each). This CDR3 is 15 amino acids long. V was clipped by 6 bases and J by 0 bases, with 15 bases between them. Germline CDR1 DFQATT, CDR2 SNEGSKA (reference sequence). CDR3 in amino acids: CSASLGGGSYNEQFF. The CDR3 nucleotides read TGCAGTGCATCTCTCGGGGGCGGCTCCTACAATGAGCAGTTCTTC.

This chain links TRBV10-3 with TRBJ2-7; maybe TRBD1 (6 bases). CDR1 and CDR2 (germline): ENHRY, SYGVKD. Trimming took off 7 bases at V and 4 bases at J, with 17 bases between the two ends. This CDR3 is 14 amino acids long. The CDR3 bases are TGTGCCATCACCAAGGGGGAGACGGCTTACGAGCAGTACTTC. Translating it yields CAITKGETAYEQYF.

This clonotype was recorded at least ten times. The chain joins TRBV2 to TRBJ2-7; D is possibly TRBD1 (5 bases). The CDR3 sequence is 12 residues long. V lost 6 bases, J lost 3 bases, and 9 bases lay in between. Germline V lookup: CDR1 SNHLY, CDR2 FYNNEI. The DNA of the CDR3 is TGTGCCAGCAGCGGAGACAGCTACGAGCAGTACTTC. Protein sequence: CASSGDSYEQYF.

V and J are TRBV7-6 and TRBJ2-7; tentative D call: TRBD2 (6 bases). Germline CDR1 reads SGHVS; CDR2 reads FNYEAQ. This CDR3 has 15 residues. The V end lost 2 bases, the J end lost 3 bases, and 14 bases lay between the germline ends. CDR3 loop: CASSLLTGEDYEQYF. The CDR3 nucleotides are TGTGCCAGCAGCTTACTCACGGGGGAAGACTACGAGCAGTACTTC.

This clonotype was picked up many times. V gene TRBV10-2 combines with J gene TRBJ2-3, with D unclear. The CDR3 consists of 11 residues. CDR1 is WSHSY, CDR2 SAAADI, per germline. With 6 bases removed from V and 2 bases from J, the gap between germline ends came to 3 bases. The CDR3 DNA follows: TGCGCCAGCAGCCTCACAGATACGCAGTATTTT. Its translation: CASSLTDTQYF.

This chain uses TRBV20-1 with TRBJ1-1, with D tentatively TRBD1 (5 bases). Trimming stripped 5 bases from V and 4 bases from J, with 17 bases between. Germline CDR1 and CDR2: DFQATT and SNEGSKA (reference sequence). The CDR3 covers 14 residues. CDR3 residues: CSALGRPGSTEAFF. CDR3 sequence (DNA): TGCAGTGCTCTGGGACGTCCAGGGAGCACTGAAGCTTTCTTT.

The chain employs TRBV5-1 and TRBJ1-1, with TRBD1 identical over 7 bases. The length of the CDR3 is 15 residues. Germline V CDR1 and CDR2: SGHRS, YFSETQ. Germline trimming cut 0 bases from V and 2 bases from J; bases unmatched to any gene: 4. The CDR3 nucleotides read TGCGCCAGCAGCTTGGAGGGACAGCGCAACACTGAAGCTTTCTTT. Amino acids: CASSLEGQRNTEAFF. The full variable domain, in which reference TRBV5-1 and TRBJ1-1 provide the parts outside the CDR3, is KAGVTQTPRYLIKTRGQQVTLSCSPISGHRSVSWYQQTPGQGLQFLFEYFSETQRNKGNFPGRFSGRQFSNSRSEMNVSTLELGDSALYLCASSLEGQRNTEAFFGQGTRLTVV.

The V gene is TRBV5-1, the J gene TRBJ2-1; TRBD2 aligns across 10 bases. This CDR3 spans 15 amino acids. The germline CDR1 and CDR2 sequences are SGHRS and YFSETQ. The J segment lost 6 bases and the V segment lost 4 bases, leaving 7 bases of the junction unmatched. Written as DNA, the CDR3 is TGCGCCAGCAGCCATACGAGCGGGGGGGCCAATGAGCAGTTCTTC. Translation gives CASSHTSGGANEQFF.

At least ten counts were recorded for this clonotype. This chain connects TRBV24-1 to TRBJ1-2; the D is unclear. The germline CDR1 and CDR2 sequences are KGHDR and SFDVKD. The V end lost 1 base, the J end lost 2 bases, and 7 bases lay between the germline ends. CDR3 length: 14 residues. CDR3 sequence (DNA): TGTGCCACCAGTGATTTCACGACAAACTATGGCTACACCTTC. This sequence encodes CATSDFTTNYGYTF.

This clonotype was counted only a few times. The CDR3 is CATSGSSNYGYTF. CDR3 in DNA: TGTGCCACCAGTGGTAGTTCTAACTATGGCTACACCTTC. The chain couples TRBV24-1 to TRBJ1-2; D ambiguous. The CDR3 spans 13 residues. V gave up 5 bases and J gave up 0 bases, with 6 bases separating them. Germline values: CDR1 KGHDR, CDR2 SFDVKD.

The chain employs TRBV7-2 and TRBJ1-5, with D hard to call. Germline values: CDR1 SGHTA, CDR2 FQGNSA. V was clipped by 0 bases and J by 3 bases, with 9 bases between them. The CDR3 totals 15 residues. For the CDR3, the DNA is TGTGCCAGCAGCTTAGCGGGAAGGATCAATCAGCCCCAGCATTTT. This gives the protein CASSLAGRINQPQHF.

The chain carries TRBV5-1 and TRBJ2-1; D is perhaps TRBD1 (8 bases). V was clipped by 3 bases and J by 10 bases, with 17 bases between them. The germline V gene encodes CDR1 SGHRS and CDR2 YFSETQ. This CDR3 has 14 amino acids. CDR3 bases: TGCGCCAGCAGCTCTACAGGGGGGGATCGGGAGCAGTTCTTC. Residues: CASSSTGGDREQFF.

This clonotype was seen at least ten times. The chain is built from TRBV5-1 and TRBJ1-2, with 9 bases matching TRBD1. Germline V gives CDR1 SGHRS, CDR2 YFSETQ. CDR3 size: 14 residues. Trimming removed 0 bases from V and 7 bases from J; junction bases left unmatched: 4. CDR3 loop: CASSLGQGELGYTF. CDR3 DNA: TGCGCCAGCAGCTTGGGACAGGGGGAGCTTGGCTACACCTTC. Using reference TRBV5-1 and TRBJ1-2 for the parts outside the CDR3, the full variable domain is KAGVTQTPRYLIKTRGQQVTLSCSPISGHRSVSWYQQTPGQGLQFLFEYFSETQRNKGNFPGRFSGRQFSNSRSEMNVSTLELGDSALYLCASSLGQGELGYTFGSGTRLTVV.

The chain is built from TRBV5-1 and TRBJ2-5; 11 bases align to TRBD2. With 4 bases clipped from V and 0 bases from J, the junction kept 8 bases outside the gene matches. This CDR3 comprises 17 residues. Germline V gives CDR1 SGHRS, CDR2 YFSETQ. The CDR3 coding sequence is TGCGCCAGCAGCGTGGGACTAGCGGTCACGTACCAAGAGACCCAGTACTTC. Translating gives CASSVGLAVTYQETQYF.

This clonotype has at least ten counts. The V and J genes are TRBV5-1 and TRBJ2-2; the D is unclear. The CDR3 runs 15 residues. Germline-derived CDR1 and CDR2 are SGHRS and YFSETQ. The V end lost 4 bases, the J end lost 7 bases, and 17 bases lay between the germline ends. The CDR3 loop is CASSNHPEIGGELFF. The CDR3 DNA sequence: TGCGCCAGCAGCAACCACCCGGAAATAGGCGGGGAGCTGTTTTTT. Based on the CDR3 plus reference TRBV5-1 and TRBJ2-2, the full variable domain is KAGVTQTPRYLIKTRGQQVTLSCSPISGHRSVSWYQQTPGQGLQFLFEYFSETQRNKGNFPGRFSGRQFSNSRSEMNVSTLELGDSALYLCASSNHPEIGGELFFGEGSRLTVL.

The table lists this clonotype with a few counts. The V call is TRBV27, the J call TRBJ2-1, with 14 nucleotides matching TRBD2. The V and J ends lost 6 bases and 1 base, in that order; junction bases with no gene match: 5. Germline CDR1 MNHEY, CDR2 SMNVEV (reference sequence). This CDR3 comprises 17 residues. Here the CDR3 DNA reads TGTGCCAGCAGCCCCAGGACTAGCGGGAGGTCCTACAATGAGCAGTTCTTC. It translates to CASSPRTSGRSYNEQFF.

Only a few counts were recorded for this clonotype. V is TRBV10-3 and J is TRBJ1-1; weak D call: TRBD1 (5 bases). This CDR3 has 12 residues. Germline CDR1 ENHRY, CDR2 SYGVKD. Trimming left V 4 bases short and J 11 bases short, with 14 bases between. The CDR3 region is CAISALAGAAFF. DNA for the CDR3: TGTGCCATCAGTGCGCTCGCTGGGGCGGCTTTCTTT.

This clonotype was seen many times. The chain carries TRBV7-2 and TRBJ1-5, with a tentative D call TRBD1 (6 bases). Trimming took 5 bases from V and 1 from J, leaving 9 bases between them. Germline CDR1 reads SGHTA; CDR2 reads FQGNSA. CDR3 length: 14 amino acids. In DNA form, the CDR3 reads TGTGCCAGCAGCAGAGGGACAAGCAATCAGCCCCAGCATTTT. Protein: CASSRGTSNQPQHF.

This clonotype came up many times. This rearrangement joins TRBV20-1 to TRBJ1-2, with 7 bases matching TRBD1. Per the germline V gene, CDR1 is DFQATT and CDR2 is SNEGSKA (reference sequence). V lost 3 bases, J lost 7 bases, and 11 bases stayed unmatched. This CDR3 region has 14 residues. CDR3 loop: CSARPGWTGSGYTF. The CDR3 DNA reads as TGCAGTGCTAGGCCTGGGTGGACAGGCAGTGGCTACACCTTC.

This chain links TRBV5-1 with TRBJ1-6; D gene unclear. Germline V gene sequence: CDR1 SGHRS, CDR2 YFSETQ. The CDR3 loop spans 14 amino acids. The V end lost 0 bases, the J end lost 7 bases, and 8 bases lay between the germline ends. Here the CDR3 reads CASSLEPINSPLHF. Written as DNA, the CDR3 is TGCGCCAGCAGCTTGGAACCGATAAATTCACCCCTCCACTTT.

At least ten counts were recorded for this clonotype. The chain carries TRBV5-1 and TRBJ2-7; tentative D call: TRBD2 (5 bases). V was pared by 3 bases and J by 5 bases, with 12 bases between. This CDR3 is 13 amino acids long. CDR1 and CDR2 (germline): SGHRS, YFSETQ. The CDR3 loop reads CASSSGFGDEQYF. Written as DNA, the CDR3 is TGCGCCAGCAGCTCGGGGTTCGGCGACGAGCAGTACTTC.

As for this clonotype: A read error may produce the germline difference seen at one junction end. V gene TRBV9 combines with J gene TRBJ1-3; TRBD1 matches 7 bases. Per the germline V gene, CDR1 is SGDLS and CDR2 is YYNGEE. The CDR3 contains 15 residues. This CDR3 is CACSASTGNGNTIYF. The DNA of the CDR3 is TGTGCCTGCAGTGCCTCGACAGGGAATGGAAACACCATATATTTT.

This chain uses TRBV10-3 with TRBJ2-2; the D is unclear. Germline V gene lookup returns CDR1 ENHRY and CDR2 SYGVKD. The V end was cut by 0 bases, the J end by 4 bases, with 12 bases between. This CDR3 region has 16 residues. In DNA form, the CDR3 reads TGTGCCATCAGTGAGTCTTTCACTTCGGGCACCGGGGAGCTGTTTTTT. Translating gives CAISESFTSGTGELFF.

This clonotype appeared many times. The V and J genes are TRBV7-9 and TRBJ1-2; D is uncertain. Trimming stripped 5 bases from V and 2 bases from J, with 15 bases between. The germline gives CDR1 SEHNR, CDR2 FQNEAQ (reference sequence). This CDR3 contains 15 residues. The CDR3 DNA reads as TGTGCCAGCAGCCCCCACGGGATGGGGAACTATGGCTACACCTTC. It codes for CASSPHGMGNYGYTF.

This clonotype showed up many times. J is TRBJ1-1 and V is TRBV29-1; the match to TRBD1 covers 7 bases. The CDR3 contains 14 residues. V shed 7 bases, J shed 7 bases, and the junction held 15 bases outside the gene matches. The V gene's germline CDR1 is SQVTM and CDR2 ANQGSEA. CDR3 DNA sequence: TGCAGCGCTTACCTGGGGGACAGTCCTGGTGAAGCTTTCTTT. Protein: CSAYLGDSPGEAFF. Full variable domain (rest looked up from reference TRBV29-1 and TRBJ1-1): SAVISQKPSRDICQRGTSLTIQCQVDSQVTMMFWYRQQPGQSLTLIATANQGSEATYESGFVIDKFPISRPNLTFSTLTVSNMSPEDSSIYLCSAYLGDSPGEAFFGQGTRLTVV.

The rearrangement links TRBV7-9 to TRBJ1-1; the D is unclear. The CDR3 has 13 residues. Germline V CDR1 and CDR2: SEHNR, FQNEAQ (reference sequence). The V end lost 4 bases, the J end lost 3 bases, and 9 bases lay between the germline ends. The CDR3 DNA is TGTGCCAGCAGCTCCCGGGATCACACTGAAGCTTTCTTT. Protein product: CASSSRDHTEAFF.